This T cell receptor beta chain was sequenced during a study of cytomegalovirus exposure and HLA in healthy donors. As for the study in general: A previous analysis identified approximately 110 million unique TCR beta sequences derived from some 170 million T cells. HLA-typed donors were the source of about 90 million unique TCRs held in an early data release.

The PCR ran on 60 Vbeta and 13 Jbeta primers. Repertoires were generated with immunoSEQ multiplex PCR, while TCRdb's copy carries only in-frame clones and drops some. The profile covers under 200,000 clones, with roughly four fifths appearing a single time and around 2.5% taken by the ten largest. Trimming took 4 bases from V and 7 from J, leaving 5 bases between them. CDR1 is SNHLY and CDR2 is FYNNEI in the germline V gene. This CDR3 comprises 12 residues. The chain is built from TRBV2 and TRBJ1-6; D not resolved. The TCR originated in a female donor in good health and CMV-seronegative. The material sequenced was PBMCs. CDR3 residues: CASSGGNSPLHF. The CDR3 DNA follows: TGTGCCAGCAGTGGAGGCAATTCACCCCTCCACTTT.